This T cell receptor (beta chain) is from a study of blood T cell repertoires in COVID-19. Whole-study context: Sites in the United States, Italy and Spain provided acute and convalescent COVID-19 samples. PBMCs, B-cell-depleted T cells, or T cells were the source of the cDNA or gDNA that made up the material.

In the original workflow: For nucleated cells, counts were estimated from reference gene primer amplification. Some clones are missing from TCRdb's copy, which holds only in-frame ones; the method was immunoSEQ multiplex PCR. That table gives V, J and clone size, and the DNA gave D and trimming. The sample has under 200,000 clones, approximately 86% seen once. CDR3 size: 14 residues. V lost 3 bases, J lost 8 bases, and 17 bases lay in between. In germline, CDR1 is SGHAT, CDR2 FQNNGV. The rearrangement links TRBV11-2 to TRBJ2-7, with D perhaps TRBD1 (5 bases). The source is a man aged 55-75 years with acute or convalescent COVID-19. Material: peripheral blood. Here the CDR3 reads CASSFGHPNQQQYF. The CDR3 region has the DNA TGTGCCAGCAGCTTCGGACATCCGAACCAGCAGCAGTACTTC.